The rows below give T cell receptor beta chains drawn from one sample of a study of T cell changes during pregnancy in multiple sclerosis. Method: immunoSEQ multiplex PCR; TCRdb's copy keeps in-frame clones and lacks some. The sample has 65,000 to 85,000 clones; around 90% are singletons. The source material was peripheral blood, sampled after pregnancy. Receptors originate from a female donor in good health, enrolled as a control in a pregnancy study. Both conserved end residues are part of each CDR3. The D gene is left open where the match is weak. A row's size may be missing; if present it is once, few, many or a size class.

d_call j_call v_call clone_size cdr3_aa cdr3_nt
. TRBJ1-2 TRBV5-1 . CASSLDRNYGYTF TGCGCCAGCAGCTTGGACAGGAACTATGGCTACACCTTC
. TRBJ2-2 TRBV2 once CASSESLAGVTGELFF TGTGCCAGCAGTGAATCCTTGGCAGGGGTAACCGGGGAGCTGTTTTTT
TRBD1 TRBJ1-1 TRBV2 . CASRRTGTGNTEAFF TGTGCCAGCAGGAGAACCGGGACAGGAAACACTGAAGCTTTCTTT
. TRBJ1-1 TRBV5-1 few CASSLAVATEAFF TGCGCCAGCAGCTTGGCCGTGGCAACCGAAGCTTTCTTT
TRBD1 TRBJ1-1 TRBV6-6 . CASSLTGTVTEAFF TGTGCCAGCAGTCTCACAGGGACAGTCACTGAAGCTTTCTTT
TRBD1 TRBJ1-1 TRBV27 . CASGLGGTGDTEAFF TGTGCCAGCGGCCTGGGGGGGACAGGTGACACTGAAGCTTTCTTT
. TRBJ1-1 TRBV29-1 . CSVGAGDGAFF TGCAGCGTTGGGGCAGGGGACGGCGCTTTCTTT
TRBD1 TRBJ1-2 TRBV29-1 . CSVFRDRGAGYTF TGCAGCGTCTTCCGGGACAGGGGGGCTGGCTACACCTTC
. TRBJ2-3 TRBV5-6 . CASSLQRHVTDTQYF TGTGCCAGCAGCTTGCAGCGGCATGTCACAGATACGCAGTATTTT
. TRBJ1-1 TRBV30 few CAWSPDRVNTEAFF TGTGCCTGGAGTCCAGACAGAGTGAACACTGAAGCTTTCTTT
. TRBJ2-7 TRBV5-6 . CASTPGAFSYEQYF TGTGCCAGCACCCCGGGAGCTTTCTCCTACGAGCAGTACTTC
. TRBJ1-1 TRBV27 . CASRNGRGNTEAFF TGTGCCAGCAGAAACGGACGGGGGAACACTGAAGCTTTCTTT
TRBD1 TRBJ1-1 TRBV4-1 . CASSQTGQGDWRNTEAFF TGCGCCAGCAGCCAAACGGGACAGGGGGATTGGCGGAACACTGAAGCTTTCTTT
. TRBJ2-2 TRBV7-2 . CASSLGAGSLRELFF TGTGCCAGCAGCCTGGGGGCAGGGTCGCTCCGGGAGCTGTTTTTT
TRBD2 TRBJ2-1 TRBV27 . CASSSGGGPSTSGEQFF TGTGCCAGCAGTTCGGGGGGAGGGCCATCAACGTCAGGTGAGCAGTTCTTC
. TRBJ2-3 TRBV5-1 . CASSLGATDTQYF TGCGCCAGCAGCTTGGGGGCTACAGATACGCAGTATTTT
TRBD2 TRBJ2-1 TRBV10-1 . CASSERTSGIHEQFF TGCGCCAGCAGTGAAAGGACTAGTGGTATTCATGAGCAGTTCTTC
TRBD1 TRBJ1-5 TRBV19 . CASSPWTGNGQPQHF TGTGCCAGTAGTCCTTGGACAGGGAATGGCCAGCCCCAGCATTTT
TRBD1 TRBJ2-1 TRBV7-8 . CASSLERGLTYNEQFF TGTGCCAGCAGCTTAGAGAGGGGGCTGACCTACAATGAGCAGTTCTTC
TRBD1 TRBJ2-5 TRBV28 . CASSSPRGGKETQYF TGTGCCAGCAGTTCCCCCCGAGGGGGCAAAGAGACCCAGTACTTC
TRBD2 TRBJ2-7 TRBV4-3 . CASSPSYYLGGGSSAYEQYF TGCGCCAGCAGCCCCTCATATTATCTAGGCGGGGGGTCCTCCGCCTACGAGCAGTACTTC
. TRBJ2-7 TRBV2 few CASSSQQVTYEQYF TGTGCCAGCTCCTCCCAACAGGTAACCTACGAGCAGTACTTC
TRBD1 TRBJ1-2 TRBV6-1 . CATWDRGSYGYTF TGTGCCACCTGGGACAGGGGATCCTATGGCTACACCTTC
TRBD1 TRBJ2-7 TRBV13 . CASSLRTARTGESYEQYF TGTGCCAGCAGCTTAAGGACCGCAAGGACAGGGGAGTCCTACGAGCAGTACTTC
TRBD1 TRBJ1-1 TRBV5-1 . CASSPGTGGNTEAFF TGCGCCAGCAGCCCAGGGACAGGGGGGAACACTGAAGCTTTCTTT
. TRBJ1-2 TRBV6-5 . CATRMRSGYGYTF TGTGCCACCCGGATGAGGTCTGGCTATGGCTACACCTTC
TRBD1 TRBJ2-6 TRBV19 . CASSVQQGLGSGANVLTF TGTGCCAGTAGTGTTCAACAGGGGCTAGGCTCTGGGGCCAACGTCCTGACTTTC
. TRBJ1-1 TRBV21-1 . CASSERDRGPLEAFF TGTGCCAGCAGCGAACGGGACAGGGGACCTCTTGAAGCTTTCTTT
. TRBJ1-6 TRBV7-9 . CASSPREGAYNSPLHF TGTGCCAGCAGCCCCCGGGAGGGTGCCTATAATTCACCCCTCCACTTT
. TRBJ1-4 TRBV11-2 . CASSLGGRGVRAQKLFF TGTGCCAGCAGCTTAGGGGGGAGGGGCGTCCGAGCCCAAAAACTGTTTTTT
. TRBJ1-3 TRBV11-3 . CASSSGNTIYF TGTGCCAGCAGCTCGGGAAACACCATATATTTT
TRBD2 TRBJ2-3 TRBV9 . CASSVEAGAKGTDTQYF TGTGCCAGCAGCGTAGAAGCGGGGGCGAAAGGGACAGATACGCAGTATTTT
. TRBJ1-1 TRBV19 . CASSISRDTEAFF TGTGCCAGTAGTATAAGCAGGGACACTGAAGCTTTCTTT
TRBD2 TRBJ2-7 TRBV5-6 . CASSMGGWEQYF TGTGCCAGCAGTATGGGGGGGTGGGAGCAGTACTTC
. TRBJ1-3 TRBV6-1 few CASSESLSGNTIYF TGTGCCAGCAGTGAATCTCTCTCTGGAAACACCATATATTTT
TRBD1 TRBJ1-2 TRBV27 few CASSPGTAPNYGYTF TGTGCCAGCAGTCCCGGGACAGCACCTAACTATGGCTACACCTTC
TRBD1 TRBJ1-2 TRBV6-6 . CASSLDRVGGYTF TGTGCCAGCAGCCTCGACAGGGTTGGTGGCTACACCTTC
TRBD2 TRBJ2-2 TRBV10-3 once CAGKTSLPGELFF TGTGCCGGAAAGACTAGCCTTCCCGGGGAGCTGTTTTTT
TRBD2 TRBJ2-5 TRBV7-6 few CASSHRLAGQETQYF TGTGCCAGCAGCCACCGACTAGCGGGGCAAGAGACCCAGTACTTC
TRBD2 TRBJ2-1 TRBV23-1 . CASSQRTSGSPYNEQFF TGCGCCAGCAGTCAAAGGACTAGCGGGAGCCCTTACAATGAGCAGTTCTTC
TRBD1 TRBJ1-1 TRBV18 few CASSKDREAEAFF TGTGCCAGCTCCAAGGACAGGGAGGCTGAAGCTTTCTTT
. TRBJ2-1 TRBV14 . CASSQNRASSYNEQFF TGTGCCAGCAGCCAGAACAGGGCCAGCTCCTACAATGAGCAGTTCTTC
TRBD2 TRBJ2-4 TRBV27 . CASSLSGAENIQYF TGTGCCAGCAGTTTAAGCGGGGCCGAAAACATTCAGTACTTC
TRBD2 TRBJ2-1 TRBV7-9 . CASSMGLAGAIYNEQFF TGTGCCAGCAGCATGGGACTAGCGGGAGCGATCTACAATGAGCAGTTCTTC
. TRBJ2-5 TRBV14 . CASSQLTQETQYF TGTGCCAGCAGCCAGCTGACTCAAGAGACCCAGTACTTC